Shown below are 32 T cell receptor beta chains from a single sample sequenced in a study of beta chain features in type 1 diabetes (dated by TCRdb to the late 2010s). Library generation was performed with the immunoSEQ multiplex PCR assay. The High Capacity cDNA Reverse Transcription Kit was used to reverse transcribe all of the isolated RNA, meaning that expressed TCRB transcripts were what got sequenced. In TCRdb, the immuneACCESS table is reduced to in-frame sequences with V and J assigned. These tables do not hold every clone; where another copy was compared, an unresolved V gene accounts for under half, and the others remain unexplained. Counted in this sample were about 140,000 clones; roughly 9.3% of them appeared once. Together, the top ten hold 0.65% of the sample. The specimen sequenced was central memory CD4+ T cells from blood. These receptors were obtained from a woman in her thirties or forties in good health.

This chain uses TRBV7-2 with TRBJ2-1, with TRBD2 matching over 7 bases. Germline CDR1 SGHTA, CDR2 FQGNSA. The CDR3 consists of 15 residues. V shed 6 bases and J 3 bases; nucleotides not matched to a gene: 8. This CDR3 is CASSFSGTNYNEQFF. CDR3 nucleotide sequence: TGTGCCAGCAGTTTCTCCGGGACTAACTACAATGAGCAGTTCTTC.

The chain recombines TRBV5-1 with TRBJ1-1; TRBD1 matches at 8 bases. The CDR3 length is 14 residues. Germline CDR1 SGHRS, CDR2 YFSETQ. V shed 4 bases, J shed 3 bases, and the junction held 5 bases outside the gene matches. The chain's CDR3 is CASSLQGVDTEAFF. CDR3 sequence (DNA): TGCGCCAGCAGCCTACAGGGGGTGGACACTGAAGCTTTCTTT.

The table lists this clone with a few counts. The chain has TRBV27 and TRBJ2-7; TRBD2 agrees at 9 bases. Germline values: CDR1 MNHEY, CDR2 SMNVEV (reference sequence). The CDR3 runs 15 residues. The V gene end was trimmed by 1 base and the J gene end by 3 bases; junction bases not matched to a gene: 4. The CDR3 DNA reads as TGTGCCAGCAGTTTATTTGCGGGGGGGCACTACGAGCAGTACTTC. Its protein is CASSLFAGGHYEQYF.

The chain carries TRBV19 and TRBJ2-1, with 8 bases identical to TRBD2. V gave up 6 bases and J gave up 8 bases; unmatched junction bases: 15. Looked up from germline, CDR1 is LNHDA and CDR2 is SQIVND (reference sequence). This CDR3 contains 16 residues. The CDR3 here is CASSPPGTSKFYEQFF. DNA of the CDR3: TGTGCCAGTAGCCCTCCCGGGACTAGTAAGTTCTATGAGCAGTTCTTC.

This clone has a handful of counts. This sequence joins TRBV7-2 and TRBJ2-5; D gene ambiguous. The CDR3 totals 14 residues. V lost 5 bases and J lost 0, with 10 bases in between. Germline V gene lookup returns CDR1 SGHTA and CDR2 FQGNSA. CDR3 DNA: TGTGCCAGCAGCCCTAATCCTTACCAAGAGACCCAGTACTTC. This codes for CASSPNPYQETQYF.

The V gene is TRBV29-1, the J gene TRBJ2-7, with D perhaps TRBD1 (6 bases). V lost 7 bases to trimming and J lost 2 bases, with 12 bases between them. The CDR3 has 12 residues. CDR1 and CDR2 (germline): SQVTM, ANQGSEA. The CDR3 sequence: CSGRDTAYEQYF. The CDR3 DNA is TGCAGCGGCCGGGACACCGCCTACGAGCAGTACTTC.

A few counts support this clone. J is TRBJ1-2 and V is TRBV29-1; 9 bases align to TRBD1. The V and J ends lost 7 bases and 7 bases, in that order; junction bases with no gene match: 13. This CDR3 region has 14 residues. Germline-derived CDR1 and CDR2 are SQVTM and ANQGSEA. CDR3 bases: TGCAGCGCGCGGTGGGGGGACAGGGCCAGTGGCTACACCTTC. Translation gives CSARWGDRASGYTF.

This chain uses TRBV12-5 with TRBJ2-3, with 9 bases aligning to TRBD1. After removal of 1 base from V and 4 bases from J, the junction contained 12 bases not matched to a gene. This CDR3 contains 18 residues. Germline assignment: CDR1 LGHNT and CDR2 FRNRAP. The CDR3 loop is CASGLAGTGYGRADTQYF. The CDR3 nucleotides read TGTGCTAGTGGTTTGGCCGGGACAGGGTATGGTCGTGCAGATACGCAGTATTTT.

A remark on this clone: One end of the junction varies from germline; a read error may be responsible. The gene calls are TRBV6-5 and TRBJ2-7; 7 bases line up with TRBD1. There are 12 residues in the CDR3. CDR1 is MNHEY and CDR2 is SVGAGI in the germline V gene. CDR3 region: CASRSDRPWLDF. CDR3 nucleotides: TGTGCCAGCAGGTCGGACAGGCCCTGGTTGGACTTC.

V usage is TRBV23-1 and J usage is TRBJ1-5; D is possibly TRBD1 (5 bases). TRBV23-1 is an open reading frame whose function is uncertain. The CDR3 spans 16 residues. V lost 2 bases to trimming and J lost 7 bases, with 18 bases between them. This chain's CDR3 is CASSQSCGTEGQPQHF. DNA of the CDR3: TGCGCCAGCAGTCAAAGTTGCGGGACCGAGGGGCAGCCCCAGCATTTT.

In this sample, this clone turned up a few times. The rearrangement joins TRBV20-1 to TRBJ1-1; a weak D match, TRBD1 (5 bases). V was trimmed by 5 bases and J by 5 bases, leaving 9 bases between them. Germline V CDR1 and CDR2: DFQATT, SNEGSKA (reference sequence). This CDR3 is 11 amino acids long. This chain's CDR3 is CSALGRTEAFF. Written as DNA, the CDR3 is TGCAGTGCTCTGGGGCGGACTGAAGCTTTCTTT.

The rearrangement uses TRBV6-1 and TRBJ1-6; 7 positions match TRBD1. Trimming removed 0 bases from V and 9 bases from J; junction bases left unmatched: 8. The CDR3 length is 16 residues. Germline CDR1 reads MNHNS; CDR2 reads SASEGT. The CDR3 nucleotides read TGTGCCAGCAGTGAAGCCCGTTGGCAGGGGGGTTCACCCCTCCACTTT. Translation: CASSEARWQGGSPLHF.

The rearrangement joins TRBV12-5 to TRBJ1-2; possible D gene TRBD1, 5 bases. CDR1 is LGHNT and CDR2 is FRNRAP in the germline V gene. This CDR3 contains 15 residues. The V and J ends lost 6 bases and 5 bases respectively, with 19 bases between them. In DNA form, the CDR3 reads TGTGCTAGTGGGCCGGAGCCGGGGGGTTTATATGGCTACACCTTC. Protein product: CASGPEPGGLYGYTF.

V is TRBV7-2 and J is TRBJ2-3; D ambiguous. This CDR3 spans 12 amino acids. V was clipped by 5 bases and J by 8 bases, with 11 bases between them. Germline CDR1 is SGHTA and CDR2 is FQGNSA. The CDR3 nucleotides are TGTGCCAGCAGCCCCCCCTCCGGTACGCAGTATTTT. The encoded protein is CASSPPSGTQYF.

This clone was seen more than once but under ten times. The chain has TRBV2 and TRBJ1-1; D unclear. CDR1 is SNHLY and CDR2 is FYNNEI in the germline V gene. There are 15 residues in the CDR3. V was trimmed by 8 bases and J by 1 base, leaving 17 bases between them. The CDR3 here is CASLPRATANTEAFF. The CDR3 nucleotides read TGTGCCAGCCTTCCCCGTGCTACAGCGAACACTGAAGCTTTCTTT.

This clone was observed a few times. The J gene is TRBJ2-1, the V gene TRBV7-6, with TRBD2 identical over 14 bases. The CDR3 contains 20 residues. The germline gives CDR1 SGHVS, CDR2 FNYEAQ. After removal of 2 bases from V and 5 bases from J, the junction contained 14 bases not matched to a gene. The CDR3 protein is CASSLLPTSGGAHVNNEQFF. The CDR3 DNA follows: TGTGCCAGCAGCTTACTTCCGACTAGCGGGGGGGCGCACGTGAACAATGAGCAGTTCTTC.

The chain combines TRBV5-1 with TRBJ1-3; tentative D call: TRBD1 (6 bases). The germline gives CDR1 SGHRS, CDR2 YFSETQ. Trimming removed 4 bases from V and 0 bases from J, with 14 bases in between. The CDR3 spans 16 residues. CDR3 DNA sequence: TGCGCCAGCAGCGAACAGGGCTGGAACTCTGGAAACACCATATATTTT. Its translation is CASSEQGWNSGNTIYF.

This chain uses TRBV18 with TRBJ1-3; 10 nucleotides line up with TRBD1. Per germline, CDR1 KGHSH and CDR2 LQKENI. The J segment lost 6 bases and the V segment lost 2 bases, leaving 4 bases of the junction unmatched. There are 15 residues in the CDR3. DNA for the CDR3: TGTGCCAGCTCACCAACCGGGACAGGGGAAAACACCATATATTTT. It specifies CASSPTGTGENTIYF.

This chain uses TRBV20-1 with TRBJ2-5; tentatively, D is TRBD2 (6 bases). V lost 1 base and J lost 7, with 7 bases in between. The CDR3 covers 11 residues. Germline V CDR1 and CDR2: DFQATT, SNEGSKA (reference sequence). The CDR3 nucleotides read TGCAGTGCTAGAGCCGGGGGGACCCAGTACTTC. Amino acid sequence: CSARAGGTQYF.

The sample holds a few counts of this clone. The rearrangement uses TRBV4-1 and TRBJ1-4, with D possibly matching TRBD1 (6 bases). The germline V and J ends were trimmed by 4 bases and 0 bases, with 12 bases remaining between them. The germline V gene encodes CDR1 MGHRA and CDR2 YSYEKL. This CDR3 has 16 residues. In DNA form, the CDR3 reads TGCGCCAGCAGCCTGGGACACTCTGCAACTAATGAAAAACTGTTTTTT. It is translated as CASSLGHSATNEKLFF.

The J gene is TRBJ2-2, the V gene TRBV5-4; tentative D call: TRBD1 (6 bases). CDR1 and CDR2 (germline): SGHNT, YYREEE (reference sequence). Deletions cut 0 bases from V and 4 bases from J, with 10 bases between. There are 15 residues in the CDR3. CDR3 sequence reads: CASSLASRGTGELFF. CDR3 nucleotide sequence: TGTGCCAGCAGCTTGGCCTCCAGGGGCACCGGGGAGCTGTTTTTT.

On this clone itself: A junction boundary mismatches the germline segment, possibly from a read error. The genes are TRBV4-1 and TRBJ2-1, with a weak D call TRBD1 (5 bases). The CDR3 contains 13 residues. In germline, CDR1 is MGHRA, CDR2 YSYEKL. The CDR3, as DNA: TGTGCCAGCAGCCCTCAGGGTAATAATGAGCAGTTCTTC. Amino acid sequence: CASSPQGNNEQFF.

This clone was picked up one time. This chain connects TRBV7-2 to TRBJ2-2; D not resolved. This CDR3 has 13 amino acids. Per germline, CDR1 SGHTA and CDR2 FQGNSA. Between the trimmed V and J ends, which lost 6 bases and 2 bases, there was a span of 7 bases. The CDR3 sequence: CASRTSNTGELFF. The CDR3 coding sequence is TGTGCCAGCAGGACTTCAAACACCGGGGAGCTGTTTTTT.

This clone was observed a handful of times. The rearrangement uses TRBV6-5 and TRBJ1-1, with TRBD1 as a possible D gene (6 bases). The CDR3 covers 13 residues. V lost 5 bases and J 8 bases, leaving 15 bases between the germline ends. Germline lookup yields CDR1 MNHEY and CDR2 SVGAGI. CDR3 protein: CASSLPRGAEAFF. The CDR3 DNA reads TGTGCCAGCAGTCTACCCCGGGGGGCGGAAGCTTTCTTT.

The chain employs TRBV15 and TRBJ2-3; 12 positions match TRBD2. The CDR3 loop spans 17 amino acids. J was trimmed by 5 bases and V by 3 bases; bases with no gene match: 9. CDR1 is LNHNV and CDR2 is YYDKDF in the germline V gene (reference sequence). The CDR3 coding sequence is TGTGCCACCAGCAGCCCTAGCGGGGGGGCCTTCAGAGATACGCAGTATTTT. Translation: CATSSPSGGAFRDTQYF.

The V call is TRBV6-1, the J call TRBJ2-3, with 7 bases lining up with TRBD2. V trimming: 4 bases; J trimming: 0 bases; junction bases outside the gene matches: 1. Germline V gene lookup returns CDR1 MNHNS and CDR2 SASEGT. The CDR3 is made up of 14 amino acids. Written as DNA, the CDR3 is TGTGCCAGCAGTGGGGGGGGGAGCACAGATACGCAGTATTTT. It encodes CASSGGGSTDTQYF.

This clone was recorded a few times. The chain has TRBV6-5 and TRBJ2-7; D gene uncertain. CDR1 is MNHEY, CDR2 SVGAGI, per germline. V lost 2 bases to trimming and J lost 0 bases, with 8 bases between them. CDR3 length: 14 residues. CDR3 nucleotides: TGTGCCAGCAGTTACCCGTCTAGCTCCTACGAGCAGTACTTC. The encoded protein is CASSYPSSSYEQYF.

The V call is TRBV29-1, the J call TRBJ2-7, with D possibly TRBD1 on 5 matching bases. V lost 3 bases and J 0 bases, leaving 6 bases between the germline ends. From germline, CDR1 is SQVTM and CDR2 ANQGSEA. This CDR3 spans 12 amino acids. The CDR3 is CSVDDSSYEQYF. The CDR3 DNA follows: TGCAGCGTTGACGACAGCTCCTACGAGCAGTACTTC.

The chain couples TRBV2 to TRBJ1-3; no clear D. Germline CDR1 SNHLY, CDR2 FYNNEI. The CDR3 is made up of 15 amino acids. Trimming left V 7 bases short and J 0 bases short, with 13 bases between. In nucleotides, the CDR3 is TGTGCCAGCACCAGAGGAGGGTCCTCTGGAAACACCATATATTTT. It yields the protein CASTRGGSSGNTIYF. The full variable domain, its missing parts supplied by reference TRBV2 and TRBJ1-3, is EPEVTQTPSHQVTQMGQEVILRCVPISNHLYFYWYRQILGQKVEFLVSFYNNEISEKSEIFDDQFSVERPDGSNFTLKIRSTKLEDSAMYFCASTRGGSSGNTIYFGEGSWLTVV.

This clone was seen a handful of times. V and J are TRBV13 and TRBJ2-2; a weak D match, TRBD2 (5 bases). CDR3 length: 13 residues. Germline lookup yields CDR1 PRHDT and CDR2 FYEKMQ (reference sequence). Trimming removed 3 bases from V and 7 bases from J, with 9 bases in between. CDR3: CASSFEGVGELFF. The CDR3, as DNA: TGTGCCAGCAGCTTCGAGGGAGTCGGGGAGCTGTTTTTT.

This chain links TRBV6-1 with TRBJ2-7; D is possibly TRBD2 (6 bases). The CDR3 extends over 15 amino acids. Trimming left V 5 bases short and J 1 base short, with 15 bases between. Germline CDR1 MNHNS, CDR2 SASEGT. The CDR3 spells CASSFAGPMSYEQYF. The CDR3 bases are TGTGCCAGCAGTTTCGCGGGACCAATGTCCTACGAGCAGTACTTC.

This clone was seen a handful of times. CDR3 DNA: TGTGCCAGCAGCCGTCCGGTGCATATGAACACTGAAGCTTTCTTT. This translates into CASSRPVHMNTEAFF. The chain has TRBV28 and TRBJ1-1; no reliable D call. CDR1 and CDR2 (germline): MDHEN, SYDVKM. Trimming shortened V by 6 bases and J by 0 bases, and 14 bases separated the two germline ends. The CDR3 has 15 amino acids.